This T cell receptor (beta chain) was observed in a study of blood T cell repertoires in COVID-19. Overall study context: Samples representing acute and convalescent COVID-19 were sourced from the United States, Italy and Spain. T cells, B-cell-depleted T cells, or PBMCs provided the cDNA or gDNA that served as material.

This CDR3 region has 14 residues. V lost 4 bases and J lost 0; bases outside the gene matches: 2. The germline CDR1 and CDR2 sequences are SGHAT and FQNNGV. Libraries were prepared by immunoSEQ multiplex PCR; TCRdb keeps only in-frame clonotypes and omits some of them. The sample has 300,000 or so clones, about 90% seen once. Someone with COVID-19 had been met by exposed participants within 2 weeks before study entry. The chain uses TRBV11-2 and TRBJ1-1; 7 positions agree with TRBD1. Sequenced input: PBMCs or T cells enriched from blood (not recorded which). The TCR sequence derives from a woman in her forties or fifties who had been exposed to COVID-19. The CDR3 spells CASSWGQMNTEAFF. DNA of the CDR3: TGTGCCAGCAGCTGGGGACAGATGAACACTGAAGCTTTCTTT. The whole variable domain, filled in from reference TRBV11-2 and TRBJ1-1, reads EAGVAQSPRYKIIEKRQSVAFWCNPISGHATLYWYQQILGQGPKLLIQFQNNGVVDDSQLPKDRFSAERLKGVDSTLKIQPAKLEDSAVYLCASSWGQMNTEAFFGQGTRLTVV.